This TCR beta chain was observed in a study of blood T cell repertoires in COVID-19. Profiling relied on immunoSEQ multiplex PCR, and the TCRdb table lists in-frame clones only, not all of them. The table lists roughly 32,000 clones, about 92% of them singletons. Trimming took 8 bases from V and 8 from J; bases not matched to a gene: 13. The CDR3 contains 14 residues. Per the germline V gene, CDR1 is MNHEY and CDR2 is SVGEGT. The sequencing sample was made of peripheral blood. The chain recombines TRBV6-2 or TRBV6-3 with TRBJ1-2; 8 positions match TRBD1. The receptor comes from an older man with active or convalescent COVID-19. CDR3 region: CASGHQGALGGYTF. CDR3 coding DNA: TGTGCCAGCGGCCATCAGGGGGCACTGGGCGGCTACACCTTC.